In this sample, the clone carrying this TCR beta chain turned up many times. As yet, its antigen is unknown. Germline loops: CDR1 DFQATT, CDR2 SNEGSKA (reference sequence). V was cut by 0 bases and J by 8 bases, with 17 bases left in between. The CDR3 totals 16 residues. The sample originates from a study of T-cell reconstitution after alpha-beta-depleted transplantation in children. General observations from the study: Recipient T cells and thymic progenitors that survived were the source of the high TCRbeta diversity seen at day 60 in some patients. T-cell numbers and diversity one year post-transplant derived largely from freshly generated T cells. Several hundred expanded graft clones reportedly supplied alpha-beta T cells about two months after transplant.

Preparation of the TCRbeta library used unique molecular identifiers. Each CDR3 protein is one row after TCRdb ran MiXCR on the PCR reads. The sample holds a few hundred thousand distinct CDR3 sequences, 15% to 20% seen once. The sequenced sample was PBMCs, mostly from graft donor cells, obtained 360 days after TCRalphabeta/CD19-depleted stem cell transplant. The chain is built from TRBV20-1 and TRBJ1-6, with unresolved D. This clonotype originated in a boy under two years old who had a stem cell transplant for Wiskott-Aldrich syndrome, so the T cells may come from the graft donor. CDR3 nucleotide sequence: TGCAGTGCTAGAGATACTGAACTCCCATATTATTCACCCCTCCACTTT. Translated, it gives CSARDTELPYYSPLHF.